This T cell receptor beta chain was sequenced for a study of identifying expanded T cells in peripheral blood. Turning to this clone: What it binds is not known.

Study-wide results and caveats: Over about two and four weeks, about 15 and 19 clones changed, versus approximately 1.1 between replicates. Two-week clone count variance significantly increased as total template count grew.

Sequenced by immunoSEQ multiplex PCR; TCRdb stores in-frame clones only, minus some. The table has 50,000 to 65,000 clones, approximately 82% seen once. No infections or other immune events were documented during collection. CDR1 is SQVTM, CDR2 ANQGSEA, per germline. V lost 6 bases and J lost 4; bases outside the gene matches: 9. The CDR3 runs 14 residues. Material: blood. The source of this sequence is a person between 18 and 70 years old in good health. The rearrangement joins TRBV29-1 to TRBJ2-7, with 10 bases matching TRBD2. CDR3 nucleotide sequence: TGCAGCGTCAGCCCTAGCGGGAGCTGGTACGAGCAGTACTTC. This gives the protein CSVSPSGSWYEQYF.